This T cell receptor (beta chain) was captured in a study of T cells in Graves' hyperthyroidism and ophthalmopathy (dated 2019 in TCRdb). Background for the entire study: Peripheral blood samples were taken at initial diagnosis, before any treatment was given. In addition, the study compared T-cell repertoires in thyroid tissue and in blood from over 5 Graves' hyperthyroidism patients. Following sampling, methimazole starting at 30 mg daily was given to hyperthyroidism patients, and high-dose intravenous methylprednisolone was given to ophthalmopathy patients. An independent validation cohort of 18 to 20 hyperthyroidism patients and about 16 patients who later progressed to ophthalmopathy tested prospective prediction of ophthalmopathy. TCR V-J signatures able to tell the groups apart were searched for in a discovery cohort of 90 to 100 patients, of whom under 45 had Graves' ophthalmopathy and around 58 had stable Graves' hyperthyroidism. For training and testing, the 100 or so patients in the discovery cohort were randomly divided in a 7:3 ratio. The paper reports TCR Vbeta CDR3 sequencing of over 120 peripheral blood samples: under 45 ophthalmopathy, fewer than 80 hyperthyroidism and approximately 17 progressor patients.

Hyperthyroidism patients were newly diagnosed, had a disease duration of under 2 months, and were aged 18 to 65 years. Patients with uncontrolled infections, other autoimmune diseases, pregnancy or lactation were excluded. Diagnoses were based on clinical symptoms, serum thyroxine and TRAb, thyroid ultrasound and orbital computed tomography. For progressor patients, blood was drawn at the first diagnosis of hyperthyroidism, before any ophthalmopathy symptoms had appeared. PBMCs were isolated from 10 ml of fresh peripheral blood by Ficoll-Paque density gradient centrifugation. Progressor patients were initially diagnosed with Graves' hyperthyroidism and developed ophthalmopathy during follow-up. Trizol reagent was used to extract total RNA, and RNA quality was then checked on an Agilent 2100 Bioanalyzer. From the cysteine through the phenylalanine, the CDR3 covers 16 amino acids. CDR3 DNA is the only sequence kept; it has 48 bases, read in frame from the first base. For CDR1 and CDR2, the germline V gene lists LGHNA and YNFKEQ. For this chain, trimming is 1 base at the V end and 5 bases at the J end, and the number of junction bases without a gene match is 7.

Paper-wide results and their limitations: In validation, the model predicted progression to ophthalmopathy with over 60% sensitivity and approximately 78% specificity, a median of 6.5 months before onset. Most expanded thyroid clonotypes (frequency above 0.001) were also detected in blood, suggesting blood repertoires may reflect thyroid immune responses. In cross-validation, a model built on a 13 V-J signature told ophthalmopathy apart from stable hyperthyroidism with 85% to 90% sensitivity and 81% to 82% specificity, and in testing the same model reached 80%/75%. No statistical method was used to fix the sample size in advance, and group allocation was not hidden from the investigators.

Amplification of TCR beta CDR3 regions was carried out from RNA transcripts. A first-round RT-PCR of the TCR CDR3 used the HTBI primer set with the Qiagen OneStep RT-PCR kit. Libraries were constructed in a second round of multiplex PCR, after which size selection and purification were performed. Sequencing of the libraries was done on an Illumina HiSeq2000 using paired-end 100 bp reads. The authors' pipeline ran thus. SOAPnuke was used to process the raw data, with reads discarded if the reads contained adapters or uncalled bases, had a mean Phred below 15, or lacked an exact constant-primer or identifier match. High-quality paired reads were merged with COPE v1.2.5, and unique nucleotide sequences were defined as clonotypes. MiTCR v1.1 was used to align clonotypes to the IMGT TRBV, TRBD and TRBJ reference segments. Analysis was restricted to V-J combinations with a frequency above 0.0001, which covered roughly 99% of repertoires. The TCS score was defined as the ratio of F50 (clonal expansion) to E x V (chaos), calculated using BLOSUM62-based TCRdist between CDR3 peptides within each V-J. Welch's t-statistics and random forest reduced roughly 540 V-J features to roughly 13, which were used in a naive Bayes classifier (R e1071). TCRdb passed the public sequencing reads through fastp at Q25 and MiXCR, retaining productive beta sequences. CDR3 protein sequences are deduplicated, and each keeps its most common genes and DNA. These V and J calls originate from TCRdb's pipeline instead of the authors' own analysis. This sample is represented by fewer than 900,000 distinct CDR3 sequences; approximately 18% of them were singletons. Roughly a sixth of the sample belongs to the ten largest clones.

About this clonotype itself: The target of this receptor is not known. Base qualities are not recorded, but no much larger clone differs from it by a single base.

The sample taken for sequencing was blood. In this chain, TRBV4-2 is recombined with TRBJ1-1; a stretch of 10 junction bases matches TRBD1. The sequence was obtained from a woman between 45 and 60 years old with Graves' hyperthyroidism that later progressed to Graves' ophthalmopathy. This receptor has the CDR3 CASSQGSRTGGTEAFF. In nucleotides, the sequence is TGTGCCAGCAGCCAAGGGTCAAGGACAGGGGGTACTGAAGCTTTCTTT.